This TCR beta chain was sequenced during a study of cytomegalovirus exposure and HLA in healthy donors. About the research overall: The roughly 110 validation repertoires used the same platform as the 600 to 750 first-cohort repertoires (as reported by a later analysis). Study-wide results and limits: Rarity characterized most TCR sequences, yet some public TCRs appeared in many donors. The authors listed around 150 TCR beta chains as cytomegalovirus-associated.

The donors were members of the validation cohort comprising 120 subjects, separate from the roughly 700-subject first cohort. Profiled with immunoSEQ multiplex PCR; TCRdb holds only in-frame clones, not every one. This sample has some 130,000 clones; about 90% occur once, and the top ten carry 1.4% to 1.5%. This clone occurred once. No antigen is known for it. CDR3 length: 13 residues. V was pared by 3 bases and J by 3 bases, with 8 bases between. Per the germline V gene, CDR1 is SGDLS and CDR2 is YYNGEE. Sequenced: PBMCs. The clonotype was recovered from a man aged 25 to 40 in good health and CMV-seronegative. This rearrangement joins TRBV9 to TRBJ2-3, with unresolved D. In nucleotides, the CDR3 is TGTGCCAGCAGCGCCGAGGTGACAGATACGCAGTATTTT. As protein: CASSAEVTDTQYF. Drawing the rest from reference TRBV9 and TRBJ2-3, the complete variable domain is DSGVTQTPKHLITATGQRVTLRCSPRSGDLSVYWYQQSLDQGLQFLIQYYNGEERAKGNILERFSAQQFPDLHSELNLSSLELGDSALYFCASSAEVTDTQYFGPGTRLTVL.